This TCR beta chain was sequenced in a study of OX40 agonist ivuxolimab in advanced cancers. In terms of the full investigation: Ivuxolimab was a fully human IgG2 agonistic monoclonal antibody targeting the costimulatory receptor OX40 (CD134). Three dose-escalation patients achieved partial responses, one with hepatocellular carcinoma and two with cutaneous melanoma. The paper describes the monotherapy dose-escalation part (N ≈ 51 patients) of the phase I trial of ivuxolimab. Intravenous ivuxolimab was administered to patients every 2 weeks at six dose levels: 0.01, 0.1, 0.3, 1.5, 3 and 10 mg/kg. Prior anti-PD-1, anti-PD-L1 or anti-CTLA-4 therapy was permitted, and checkpoint inhibitors had been received by roughly 40% of dose-escalation patients. The point of sequencing TCRbeta in the periphery was to test whether ivuxolimab changed TCR sequence diversity and drove clonal T-cell expansion. Of the approximately 50 patients in dose escalation, about 19 had hepatocellular carcinoma, some 15 had melanoma, 9 had renal cell carcinoma and 9 had head and neck cancer. A male proportion of around 81% and a mean age of 60 years, ranging from about 20 to 79, were recorded for the dose-escalation cohort. General study outcomes and caveats: On average, CD8+ T cells showed more expanded clones than CD4+ T cells after ivuxolimab. Low levels of normalized T-cell clonal expansion were also seen in some nonresponding patients. At doses of 0.1 to 3.0 mg/kg, clonal expansion of both CD4+ and CD8+ T cells in blood was seen between baseline and week 6. In the 0.1-3.0 mg/kg groups, partial responders had among the lowest normalized peripheral clonal expansion, particularly in CD8+ T cells. The antigen specificity of the peripheral T cells that underwent clonal expansion was not determined.

V loses 6 bases at its end and J loses 2 bases; junction bases beyond the gene matches: 9. Taken from cysteine to phenylalanine, the CDR3 has 15 residues. Only the CDR3 part of the read is kept: 45 bases, read in frame from the first base. Based on the germline V gene, the CDR1 and CDR2 sequences are SNHLY and FYNNEI. In the case of this clone: Its antigen is still unknown. No much larger clone is present one base from it, and per-base qualities are unavailable.

Patients with autoimmune disease history or receiving systemic immunosuppression were excluded from the trial. Peripheral blood for TCR sequencing was drawn from every dose cohort at baseline, at cycle 4 day 1 and at cycle 7 day 1. Samples were obtained from an open-label, multicenter, first-in-human phase I dose-escalation trial of ivuxolimab. Adults with locally advanced or metastatic melanoma, renal cell carcinoma, hepatocellular carcinoma or head and neck squamous cell carcinoma were enrolled in the trial. Before TCR sequencing, CD4+ and CD8+ T cells were separately sorted from peripheral blood. To sequence the TCRbeta CDR3 region, genomic DNA was isolated from the sorted cells. The immunoSEQ Assay was used for sequencing of TCRbeta CDR3 regions. Held by TCRdb, this immuneACCESS table contains in-frame sequences only and omits some clones. Under half of the omission traces to an unresolved V gene where checked; the cause of the rest is unknown. The sample table lists about 45,000 clones, roughly 88% of them with a count of one. The top ten clonotypes cover over 15% of the sample.

The receptor was isolated from an adult with an advanced solid tumor such as melanoma, head and neck, liver or kidney cancer. Rearrangement joined TRBV2 to TRBJ1-2; 7 central bases correspond to TRBD1. Sequences were derived from CD4+ or CD8+ T cells sorted from blood, sampled in a trial of the OX40 agonist ivuxolimab. The CDR3 reads as follows: CASSEQGRANYGYTF. In nucleotide form, the sequence is TGTGCCAGCAGCGAACAGGGGAGGGCCAACTATGGCTACACCTTC.